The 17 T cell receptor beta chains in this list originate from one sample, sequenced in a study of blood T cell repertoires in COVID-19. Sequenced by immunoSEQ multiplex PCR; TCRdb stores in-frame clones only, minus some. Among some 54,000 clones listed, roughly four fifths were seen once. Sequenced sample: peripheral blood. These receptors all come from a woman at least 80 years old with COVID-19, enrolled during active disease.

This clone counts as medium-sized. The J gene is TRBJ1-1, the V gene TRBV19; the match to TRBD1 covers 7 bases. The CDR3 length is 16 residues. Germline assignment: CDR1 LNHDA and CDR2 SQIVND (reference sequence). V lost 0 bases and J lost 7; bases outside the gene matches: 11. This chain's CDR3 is CASSIDPEGARHEAFF. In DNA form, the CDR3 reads TGTGCCAGTAGTATAGATCCTGAGGGGGCCAGGCATGAAGCTTTCTTT.

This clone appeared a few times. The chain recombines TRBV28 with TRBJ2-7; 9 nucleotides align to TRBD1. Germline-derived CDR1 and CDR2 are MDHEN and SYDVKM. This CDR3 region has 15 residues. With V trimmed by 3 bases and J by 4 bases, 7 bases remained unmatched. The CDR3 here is CASSFPGTGMYEQYF. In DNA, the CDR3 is TGTGCCAGCAGTTTTCCCGGGACAGGGATGTACGAGCAGTACTTC.

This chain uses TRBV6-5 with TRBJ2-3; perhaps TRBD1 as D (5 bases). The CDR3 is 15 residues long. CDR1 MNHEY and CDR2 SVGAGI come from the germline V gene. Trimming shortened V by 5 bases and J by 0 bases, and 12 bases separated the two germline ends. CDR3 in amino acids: CASSQQVTSTDTQYF. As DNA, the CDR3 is TGTGCCAGCAGTCAACAGGTTACAAGCACAGATACGCAGTATTTT.

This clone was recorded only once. The CDR3 nucleotides read TGTGCCAGTACTATCGATGCAGCCGGCGGGCGGGAGACCCAGTACTTC. Its translation is CASTIDAAGGRETQYF. V is TRBV19 and J is TRBJ2-5; tentative D call: TRBD2 (5 bases). Germline V lookup: CDR1 LNHDA, CDR2 SQIVND (reference sequence). V was cut by 7 bases and J by 5 bases, with 23 bases left in between. This CDR3 contains 16 residues.

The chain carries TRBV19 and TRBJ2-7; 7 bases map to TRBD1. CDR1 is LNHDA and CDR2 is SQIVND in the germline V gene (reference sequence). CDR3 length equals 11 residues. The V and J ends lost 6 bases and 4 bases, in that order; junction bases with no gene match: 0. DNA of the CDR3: TGTGCCAGTAGACAGGGGTACGAGCAGTACTTC. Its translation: CASRQGYEQYF.

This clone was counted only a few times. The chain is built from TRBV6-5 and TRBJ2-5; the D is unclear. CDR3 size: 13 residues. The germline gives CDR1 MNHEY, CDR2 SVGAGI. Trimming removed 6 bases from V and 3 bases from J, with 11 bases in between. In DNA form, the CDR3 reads TGTGCCAGCAGGAAAACAAGTAAAGAGACCCAGTACTTC. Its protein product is CASRKTSKETQYF.

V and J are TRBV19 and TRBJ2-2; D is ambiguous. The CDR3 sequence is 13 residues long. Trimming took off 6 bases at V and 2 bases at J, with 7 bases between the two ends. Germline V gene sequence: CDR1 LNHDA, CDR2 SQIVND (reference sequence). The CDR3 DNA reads TGTGCCAGTAGCCCCACTAACACCGGGGAGCTGTTTTTT. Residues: CASSPTNTGELFF.

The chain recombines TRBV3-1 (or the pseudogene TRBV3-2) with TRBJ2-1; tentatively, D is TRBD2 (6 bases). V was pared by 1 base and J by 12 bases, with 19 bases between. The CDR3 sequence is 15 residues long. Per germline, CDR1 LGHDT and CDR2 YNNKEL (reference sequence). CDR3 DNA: TGTGCCAGCAGCCAAGTTTTGTCTGGCGGGATGGGGCAGTTCTTC. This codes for CASSQVLSGGMGQFF.

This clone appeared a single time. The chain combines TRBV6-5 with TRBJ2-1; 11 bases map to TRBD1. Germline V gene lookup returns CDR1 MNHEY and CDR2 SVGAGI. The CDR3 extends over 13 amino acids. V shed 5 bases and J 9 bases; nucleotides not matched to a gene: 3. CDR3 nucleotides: TGTGCCAGCAGTCGGGGGACAGGGGGTGAGCAGTTCTTC. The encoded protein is CASSRGTGGEQFF.

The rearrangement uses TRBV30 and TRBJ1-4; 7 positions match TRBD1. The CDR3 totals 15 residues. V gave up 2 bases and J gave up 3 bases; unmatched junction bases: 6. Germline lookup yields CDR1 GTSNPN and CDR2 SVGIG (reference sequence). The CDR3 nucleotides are TGTGCCTGGAGTCCACAGGGGTCGGCTAATGAAAAACTGTTTTTT. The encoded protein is CAWSPQGSANEKLFF. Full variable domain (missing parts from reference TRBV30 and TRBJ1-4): SQTIHQWPATLVQPVGSPLSLECTVEGTSNPNLYWYRQAAGRGLQLLFYSVGIGQISSEVPQNLSASRPQDRQFILSSKKLLLSDSGFYLCAWSPQGSANEKLFFGSGTQLSVL.

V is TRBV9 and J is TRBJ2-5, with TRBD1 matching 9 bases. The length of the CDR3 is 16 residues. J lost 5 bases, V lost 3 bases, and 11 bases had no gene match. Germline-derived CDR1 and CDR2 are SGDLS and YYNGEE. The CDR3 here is CASSGRDREIRETQYF. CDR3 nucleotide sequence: TGTGCCAGCAGCGGCCGGGACAGGGAGATACGGGAGACCCAGTACTTC. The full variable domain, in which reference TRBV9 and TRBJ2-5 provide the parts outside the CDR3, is DSGVTQTPKHLITATGQRVTLRCSPRSGDLSVYWYQQSLDQGLQFLIQYYNGEERAKGNILERFSAQQFPDLHSELNLSSLELGDSALYFCASSGRDREIRETQYFGPGTRLLVL.

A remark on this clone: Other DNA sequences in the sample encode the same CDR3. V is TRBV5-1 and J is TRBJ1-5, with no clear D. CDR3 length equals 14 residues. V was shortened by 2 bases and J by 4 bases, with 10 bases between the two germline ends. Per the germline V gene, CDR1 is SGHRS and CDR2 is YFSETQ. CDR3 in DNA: TGCGCCAGCAGCTTAGGAGGGTTAAATCAGCCCCAGCATTTT. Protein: CASSLGGLNQPQHF.

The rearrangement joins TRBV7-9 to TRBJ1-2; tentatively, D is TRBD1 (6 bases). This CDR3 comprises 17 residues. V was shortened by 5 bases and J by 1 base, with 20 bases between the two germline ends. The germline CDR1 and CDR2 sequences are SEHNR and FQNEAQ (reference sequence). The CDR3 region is CASSLSGRGWNNYGYTF. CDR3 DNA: TGTGCCAGCAGCCTCTCGGGGAGGGGGTGGAATAACTATGGCTACACCTTC. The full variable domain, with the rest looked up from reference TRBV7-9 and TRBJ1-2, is DTGVSQNPRHKITKRGQNVTFRCDPISEHNRLYWYRQTLGQGPEFLTYFQNEAQLEKSRLLSDRFSAERPKGSFSTLEIQRTEQGDSAMYLCASSLSGRGWNNYGYTFGSGTRLTVV.

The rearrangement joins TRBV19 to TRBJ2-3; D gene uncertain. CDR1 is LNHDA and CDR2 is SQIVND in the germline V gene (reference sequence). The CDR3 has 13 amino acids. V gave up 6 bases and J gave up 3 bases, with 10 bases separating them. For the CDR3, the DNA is TGTGCCAGTAGGCTGGTCGGGACAGATACGCAGTATTTT. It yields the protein CASRLVGTDTQYF.

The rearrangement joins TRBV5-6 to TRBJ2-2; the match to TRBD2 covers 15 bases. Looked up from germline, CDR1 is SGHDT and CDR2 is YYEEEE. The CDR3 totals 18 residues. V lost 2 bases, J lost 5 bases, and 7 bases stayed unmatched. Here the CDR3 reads CASSFRTSGRVVTGELFF. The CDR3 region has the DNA TGTGCCAGCAGCTTTAGGACTAGCGGGAGGGTTGTGACCGGGGAGCTGTTTTTT. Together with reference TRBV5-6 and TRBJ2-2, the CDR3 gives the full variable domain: DAGVTQSPTHLIKTRGQQVTLRCSPKSGHDTVSWYQQALGQGPQFIFQYYEEEERQRGNFPDRFSGHQFPNYSSELNVNALLLGDSALYLCASSFRTSGRVVTGELFFGEGSRLTVL.

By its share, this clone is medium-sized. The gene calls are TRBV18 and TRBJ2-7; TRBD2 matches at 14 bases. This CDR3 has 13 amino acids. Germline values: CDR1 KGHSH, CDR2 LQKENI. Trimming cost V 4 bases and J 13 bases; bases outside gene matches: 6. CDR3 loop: CASSRGTSGSRYF. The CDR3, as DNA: TGTGCCAGCTCACGCGGGACTAGCGGGAGTCGATACTTC.

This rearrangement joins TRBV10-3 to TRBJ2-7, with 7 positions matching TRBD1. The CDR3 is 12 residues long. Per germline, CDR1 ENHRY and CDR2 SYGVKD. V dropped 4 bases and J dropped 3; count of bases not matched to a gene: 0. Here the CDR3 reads CAISGTGYEQYF. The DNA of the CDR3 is TGTGCCATCAGTGGGACAGGCTACGAGCAGTACTTC.